This TCR beta chain was captured by sequencing in a study of OX40 agonist ivuxolimab in advanced cancers. About the research overall: Cohort: roughly 79% men, mean age approximately 60, aged roughly 23 to 79. Two patients with cutaneous melanoma and one with hepatocellular carcinoma, three in total, showed partial responses. General study points: CD4+ and CD8+ blood T cells expanded clonally by week 6 at 0.1 to 3.0 mg/kg.

A remark on this clone: Its matching antigen is unknown.

The repertoire was sequenced with immunoSEQ multiplex PCR; TCRdb's copy has only in-frame clones and lacks some. The sample includes about 53,000 clones, roughly three quarters seen only once; the top ten take approximately 1%. This CDR3 is built from 15 residues. After removal of 1 base from V and 5 bases from J, the junction contained 6 bases not matched to a gene. Germline V lookup: CDR1 MDHEN, CDR2 SYDVKM. V usage is TRBV28 and J usage is TRBJ2-7, with TRBD2 matching over 9 bases. This specimen was CD4+ or CD8+ T cells sorted from blood, taken in a trial of the OX40 agonist ivuxolimab. The source of this sequence is an adult with an advanced solid tumor such as melanoma, head and neck, liver or kidney cancer. CDR3 region: CASSLLRLAGHEQYF. As DNA, the CDR3 is TGTGCCAGCAGTTTATTACGGCTAGCGGGACACGAGCAGTACTTC.